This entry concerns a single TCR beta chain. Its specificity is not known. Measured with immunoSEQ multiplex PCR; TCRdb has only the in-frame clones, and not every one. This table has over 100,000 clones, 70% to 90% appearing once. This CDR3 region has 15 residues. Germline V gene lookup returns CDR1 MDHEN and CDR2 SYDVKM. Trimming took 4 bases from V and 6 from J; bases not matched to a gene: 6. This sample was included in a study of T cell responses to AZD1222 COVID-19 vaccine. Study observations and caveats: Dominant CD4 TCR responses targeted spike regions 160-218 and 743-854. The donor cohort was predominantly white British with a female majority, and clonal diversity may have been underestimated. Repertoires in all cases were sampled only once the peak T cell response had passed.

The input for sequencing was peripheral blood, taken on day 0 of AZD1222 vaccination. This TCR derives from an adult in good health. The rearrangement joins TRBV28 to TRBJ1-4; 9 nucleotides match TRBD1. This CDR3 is CASSSPGQGDEKLFF. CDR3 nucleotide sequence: TGTGCCAGCAGTTCCCCGGGACAGGGTGATGAAAAACTGTTTTTT.